The T cell receptor (beta chain) described here comes from a study of T cells in Graves' hyperthyroidism and ophthalmopathy. From RNA transcripts, TCR beta CDR3 regions were amplified. When the TCR CDR3 underwent first-round RT-PCR, the HTBI primer set was used. TCRdb re-analysed the multiplex PCR reads in MiXCR, keeping a single row per CDR3 protein. The sample lists around 600,000 distinct CDR3 sequences; 14% were seen once. Uncontrolled infections, other autoimmune diseases, pregnancy or lactation led to exclusion of patients. The CDR3 runs 13 residues. Germline assignment: CDR1 DFQATT and CDR2 SNEGSKA (reference sequence). V gave up 3 bases and J gave up 4 bases, with 13 bases separating them. Study-wide points: Most thyroid clonotypes expanded above 0.001 appeared in blood too.

This clonotype was observed many times. Antigen specificity is unknown. The clonotype originates from a woman in her fifties or sixties with Graves' ophthalmopathy. This sequence joins TRBV20-1 and TRBJ2-7; D remains ambiguous. Sequencing was performed on blood. CDR3: CSASLVRRYEQYF. The CDR3 coding sequence is TGCAGTGCTAGTCTAGTCCGTCGGTACGAGCAGTACTTC.